Below, 23 T cell receptor beta chains from the same sample are listed, as sequenced in a study of blood T cell repertoires in COVID-19. Using immunoSEQ multiplex PCR, the repertoire was profiled, and TCRdb retains in-frame clones only, with some absent. The repertoire holds about 200,000 clones, more than 75% seen once, with over 4.5% in the top ten. Sequencing was done on a sample of peripheral blood. The receptors shown here come from a man older than 75 with acute or convalescent COVID-19.

V gene TRBV4-2 combines with J gene TRBJ2-1; 13 nucleotides line up with TRBD2. Germline trimming cut 4 bases from V and 8 bases from J; bases unmatched to any gene: 11. Germline loops: CDR1 LGHNA, CDR2 YNFKEQ. This CDR3 spans 17 amino acids. CDR3 nucleotides: TGTGCCAGCAGCCCCGGAATGGGACTAGCGGGAAGGTATGAGCAGTTCTTC. It specifies CASSPGMGLAGRYEQFF.

The chain employs TRBV7-2 and TRBJ1-3; possibly TRBD1 for D (6 bases). The CDR3 is 15 residues long. The V gene lost 3 bases and the J gene lost 2 bases, with 11 bases spanning the gap. From germline, CDR1 is SGHTA and CDR2 FQGNSA. The CDR3 DNA sequence: TGTGCCAGCAGCTTGAGGGAGGGGGCTGGAAACACCATATATTTT. Translating it yields CASSLREGAGNTIYF.

The chain couples TRBV14 to TRBJ2-5; perhaps TRBD2 as D (5 bases). Germline lookup yields CDR1 SGHDN and CDR2 FVKESK. This CDR3 has 15 residues. V lost 1 base and J lost 2, with 11 bases in between. DNA of the CDR3: TGTGCCAGCAGCCAAGGCGGACTGTTACAAGAGACCCAGTACTTC. Its protein product is CASSQGGLLQETQYF.

The rearrangement joins TRBV4-3 to TRBJ1-4, with D possibly being TRBD1 (5 bases). CDR1 is LGHNA, CDR2 YSLEER, per germline. Deletions cut 1 base from V and 7 bases from J, with 16 bases between. The CDR3 extends over 16 amino acids. The CDR3 DNA is TGCGCCAGCAGCCAAGCCCCCACGGGGGTTTTTGAAAAACTGTTTTTT. It specifies CASSQAPTGVFEKLFF.

The V gene is TRBV30, the J gene TRBJ1-1, with a possible D match to TRBD1 (5 bases). The CDR3 loop spans 14 amino acids. From germline, CDR1 is GTSNPN and CDR2 SVGIG (reference sequence). V was shortened by 2 bases and J by 1 base, with 11 bases between the two germline ends. The CDR3 loop is CAWSRGGTNTEAFF. In DNA, the CDR3 is TGTGCCTGGAGTAGGGGCGGAACGAACACTGAAGCTTTCTTT.

This clone has a handful of counts. The chain is built from TRBV19 and TRBJ1-4, with no clear D. The CDR3 extends over 15 amino acids. V was clipped by 4 bases and J by 7 bases, with 16 bases between them. CDR1 LNHDA and CDR2 SQIVND come from the germline V gene (reference sequence). The CDR3 sequence is CASSTQSARGEKLFF. DNA for the CDR3: TGTGCCAGTAGTACCCAGTCGGCCCGGGGTGAAAAACTGTTTTTT.

The rearrangement links TRBV11-2 to TRBJ2-7, with TRBD2 matching over 8 bases. V lost 5 bases and J lost 2; bases outside the gene matches: 8. Germline V gene lookup returns CDR1 SGHAT and CDR2 FQNNGV. The CDR3 is made up of 15 amino acids. The CDR3 loop is CASSQTSGRTYEQYF. DNA for the CDR3: TGTGCCAGCAGCCAAACTAGCGGTCGAACCTACGAGCAGTACTTC.

This chain connects TRBV27 to TRBJ2-7, with D maybe TRBD2 (5 bases). The germline V and J ends were trimmed by 4 bases and 6 bases, with 16 bases remaining between them. Germline loops: CDR1 MNHEY, CDR2 SMNVEV (reference sequence). The CDR3 sequence is 14 residues long. The DNA for the CDR3 is TGTGCCAGCAGTTCCGGACTTTTTCGCCCCGAGCAGTACGTC. It translates to CASSSGLFRPEQYV.

The rearrangement links TRBV28 to TRBJ1-2; tentative D call: TRBD1 (6 bases). CDR1 and CDR2 from the germline V gene are MDHEN and SYDVKM. The CDR3 is made up of 14 amino acids. Trimming removed 7 bases at V and 7 bases at J, with 19 bases between. The CDR3 reads CASTIKGGWVGYTF. The CDR3, as DNA: TGTGCCAGCACCATCAAGGGGGGGTGGGTTGGCTACACCTTC.

The J gene is TRBJ2-5, the V gene TRBV5-1; 7 bases line up with TRBD1. Germline V lookup: CDR1 SGHRS, CDR2 YFSETQ. CDR3 size: 17 residues. V lost 5 bases and J lost 2; bases outside the gene matches: 15. In DNA form, the CDR3 reads TGCGCCAGCAGTCCCCTTATAGGGGGCGCGGGTCAAGAGACCCAGTACTTC. Translating gives CASSPLIGGAGQETQYF.

The chain links TRBV10-3 to TRBJ2-5; a weak D match, TRBD1 (7 bases). CDR3 length equals 15 residues. CDR1 ENHRY and CDR2 SYGVKD come from the germline V gene. The V end lost 6 bases, the J end lost 2 bases, and 16 bases lay between the germline ends. The CDR3 bases are TGTGCCATCAGGGATTCCCCAGGGGGGCAAGAGACCCAGTACTTC. Translation gives CAIRDSPGGQETQYF.

The CDR3 reads CASSPTHSGDTQYF. The CDR3 region has the DNA TGTGCCAGCAGCCCGACCCATTCGGGAGATACGCAGTATTTT. The genes are TRBV5-4 and TRBJ2-3; no reliable D call. Germline assignment: CDR1 SGHNT and CDR2 YYREEE (reference sequence). V gave up 4 bases and J gave up 5 bases, with 14 bases separating them. The CDR3 is 14 amino acids.

This rearrangement joins TRBV28 to TRBJ2-2; D remains ambiguous. The germline CDR1 and CDR2 sequences are MDHEN and SYDVKM. The CDR3 totals 12 residues. Between the trimmed V and J ends, which lost 5 bases and 7 bases, there was a span of 8 bases. The DNA of the CDR3 is TGTGCCAGCAGTCCGTCTCGCGGGGAGCTGTTTTTT. Its translation is CASSPSRGELFF.

This chain links TRBV6-6 with TRBJ2-7, with a possible D match to TRBD1 (7 bases). The V gene lost 0 bases and the J gene lost 2 bases, with 14 bases spanning the gap. This CDR3 has 16 residues. Germline assignment: CDR1 MNHNY and CDR2 SVGAGI (reference sequence). CDR3 amino acids: CASSYSRGRGAYEQYF. The CDR3 DNA follows: TGTGCCAGCAGTTACTCGAGGGGCAGGGGGGCCTACGAGCAGTACTTC.

V usage is TRBV1 and J usage is TRBJ2-7; the table assigns TRBD2, which was not confirmed against the DNA. TRBV1 is a documented pseudogene. CDR3 length: 17 amino acids. In DNA, the CDR3 is TGCACCAGCAGCCAAGTTCTCGCCGGGACTATGTACTACGAGCAGTACGTC. It yields the protein CTSSQVLAGTMYYEQYV.

This clone was found a few times. The chain employs TRBV10-1 and TRBJ2-7; tentatively, D is TRBD1 (6 bases). V lost 7 bases to trimming and J lost 1 base, with 17 bases between them. Germline lookup yields CDR1 WNHNN and CDR2 SYGVQD (reference sequence). This CDR3 has 15 residues. In DNA form, the CDR3 reads TGCGCCAGCATTACGCTACAGGGCGATTCCTACGAGCAGTACGTC. It yields the protein CASITLQGDSYEQYV.

The rearrangement uses TRBV16 and TRBJ2-1, with D possibly being TRBD1 (6 bases). CDR1 and CDR2 from the germline V gene are KGHSY and FQNENV. The CDR3 is made up of 14 amino acids. V was pared by 4 bases and J by 3 bases, with 10 bases between. DNA for the CDR3: TGTGCCAGCAGCCCTCAGGGGATCTACAATGAGCAGTTCTTC. Translation: CASSPQGIYNEQFF. Full variable domain (rest looked up from reference TRBV16 and TRBJ2-1): GEEVAQTPKHLVRGEGQKAKLYCAPIKGHSYVFWYQQVLKNEFKFLISFQNENVFDETGMPKERFSAKCLPNSPCSLEIQATKLEDSAVYFCASSPQGIYNEQFFGPGTRLTVL.

The chain is built from TRBV2 and TRBJ2-1; 7 bases line up with TRBD1. V dropped 4 bases and J dropped 4; count of bases not matched to a gene: 13. The CDR3 covers 17 residues. Germline V gene data show CDR1 as SNHLY and CDR2 as FYNNEI. Here the CDR3 DNA reads TGTGCCAGCAGTGGACAGGGAACGGGGTCATTATACAATGAGCAGTTCTTC. It is translated as CASSGQGTGSLYNEQFF.

The genes are TRBV19 and TRBJ2-7; 12 bases agree with TRBD1. In germline, CDR1 is LNHDA, CDR2 SQIVND (reference sequence). This CDR3 contains 18 residues. V dropped 9 bases and J dropped 0; count of bases not matched to a gene: 15. As DNA, the CDR3 is TGTGCCAGCCGGCGGGGGACAGGGGGCCCAAATAGCTCCTACGAGCAGTACGTC. Amino acids: CASRRGTGGPNSSYEQYV.

The chain combines TRBV30 with TRBJ2-7, with D perhaps TRBD1 (5 bases). The CDR3 is 14 residues long. Germline values: CDR1 GTSNPN, CDR2 SVGIG (reference sequence). The V end was cut by 4 bases, the J end by 3 bases, with 16 bases between. CDR3 sequence reads: CAWNRQGDLYEQYV. CDR3 nucleotides: TGTGCCTGGAATAGGCAGGGTGATCTCTACGAGCAGTACGTC.

This chain connects TRBV27 to TRBJ1-3, with 8 bases aligning to TRBD1. This CDR3 is 20 amino acids long. CDR1 and CDR2 (germline): MNHEY, SMNVEV (reference sequence). Trimming at V came to 3 bases and at J to 2 bases, leaving 18 bases not matched to a gene. The CDR3 DNA sequence: TGTGCCAGCAGTTTCGGACCGAACAGGGGGTGGGTTAGGGCTGGAAACACCATATATTTT. Amino acid sequence: CASSFGPNRGWVRAGNTIYF.

The chain links TRBV7-2 to TRBJ2-5, with D unresolved. Germline-derived CDR1 and CDR2 are SGHTA and FQGNSA. Between the trimmed V and J ends, which lost 8 bases and 4 bases, there was a span of 14 bases. This CDR3 comprises 13 residues. CDR3 sequence reads: CASVPPASETQYF. CDR3 DNA: TGTGCCAGCGTCCCTCCTGCGTCAGAGACCCAGTACTTC.

In this sample, this clone turned up a few times. The chain carries TRBV25-1 and TRBJ2-7, with D possibly being TRBD1 (6 bases). Germline V lookup: CDR1 MGHDK, CDR2 SYGVNS. Trimming cost V 8 bases and J 0 bases, with 14 bases left between them. CDR3 size: 14 residues. The CDR3 reads CASLKGDTSYEQYF. For the CDR3, the DNA is TGTGCCAGCCTAAAAGGGGACACCTCCTACGAGCAGTACTTC.